This is a list of T cell receptor beta chains from one sample in a study of regulatory T cells in long-lasting Graves disease. From the multiplex PCR reads, TCRdb called clonotypes with MiXCR, one entry per CDR3 protein. The sample contains roughly 500,000 distinct CDR3 sequences, 12% to 15% of which appear only once. These data were also reused for a study on T cells in Graves' hyperthyroidism and ophthalmopathy.

Specimen: peripheral blood mononuclear cells (PBMCs), collected at new diagnosis, from a patient treated with antithyroid drugs. These receptor sequences come from a woman in her forties or fifties with Graves disease. The CDR3 runs from the conserved cysteine through the conserved F or W. A D gene is named only where the DNA matches it firmly. For some rows the clone size is stated as once, few or many, or as a class when expanded; others skip it.

J gene: TRBJ2-7
clone size: many
D gene: -
V gene: TRBV2
CDR3 DNA: TGTGCCAGCAGTGATTCCTGGAGCGAGCAGTACTTC
CDR3 protein: CASSDSWSEQYF

J gene: TRBJ2-5
clone size: few
D gene: -
V gene: TRBV2
CDR3 DNA: TGTGCCAGCAAGAGAGACAGGGAGACCCAGTACTTC
CDR3 protein: CASKRDRETQYF

J gene: TRBJ2-7
clone size: -
D gene: TRBD1
V gene: TRBV24-1
CDR3 DNA: TGTGCCACCAGTGATTTACTTACAGGGGTGGACGGTTGGCAGTACTTC
CDR3 protein: CATSDLLTGVDGWQYF

J gene: TRBJ2-7
clone size: few
D gene: TRBD1
V gene: TRBV5-1
CDR3 DNA: TGCGCCAGCAGCTTGGCTTCGGGACAGGTGCGGGAGCAGTACTTC
CDR3 protein: CASSLASGQVREQYF

J gene: TRBJ2-3
clone size: -
D gene: TRBD1
V gene: TRBV5-1
CDR3 DNA: TGCGCCAGCAGCCTAGGACAGGGATCTAGCACAGATACGCAGTATTTT
CDR3 protein: CASSLGQGSSTDTQYF

J gene: TRBJ2-2
clone size: many
D gene: TRBD2
V gene: TRBV28
CDR3 DNA: TGTGCCAGCAGCCCTCTAGCGGGAAACACCGGGGAGCTGTTTTTT
CDR3 protein: CASSPLAGNTGELFF

J gene: TRBJ2-7
clone size: many
D gene: TRBD2
V gene: TRBV11-2
CDR3 DNA: TGTGCCAGCAGCTTCGGACTAGCGGGAGACTACGAGCAGTACTTC
CDR3 protein: CASSFGLAGDYEQYF

J gene: TRBJ2-3
clone size: few
D gene: -
V gene: TRBV18
CDR3 DNA: TGTGCCAGCTCACCACCTCAACAGGGAAATCTGAATACGCAGTATTTT
CDR3 protein: CASSPPQQGNLNTQYF

J gene: TRBJ2-7
clone size: many
D gene: -
V gene: TRBV28
CDR3 DNA: TGTGCCAGCAGCCCACCGGGCTCCTTCAGGGTGCAGTACTTC
CDR3 protein: CASSPPGSFRVQYF

J gene: TRBJ2-1
clone size: many
D gene: -
V gene: TRBV30
CDR3 DNA: TGTGCCTGGAGTGTTCAGGTCTTTGAGCAGTTCTTC
CDR3 protein: CAWSVQVFEQFF

J gene: TRBJ2-2
clone size: many
D gene: -
V gene: TRBV27
CDR3 DNA: TGTGCCAGCAGTTGGGGGGGGGAGCTGTTTTTT
CDR3 protein: CASSWGGELFF

J gene: TRBJ2-1
clone size: -
D gene: -
V gene: TRBV9
CDR3 DNA: TGTGCCAGCAGCGTAGTAGGGGGACTGAACTCCTACAATGAGCAGTTCTTC
CDR3 protein: CASSVVGGLNSYNEQFF

J gene: TRBJ1-1
clone size: many
D gene: -
V gene: TRBV2
CDR3 DNA: TGTGCCAGCAGTGACCCCAGGGTGAACACTGAAGCTTTCTTT
CDR3 protein: CASSDPRVNTEAFF

J gene: TRBJ1-4
clone size: many
D gene: -
V gene: TRBV28
CDR3 DNA: TGTGCCAGCAGTCAATTAACGAGTAACAGGAGATTTAATGAAAAACTGTTTTTT
CDR3 protein: CASSQLTSNRRFNEKLFF

J gene: TRBJ1-1
clone size: -
D gene: -
V gene: TRBV19
CDR3 DNA: TGTGCCAGTACCAAAACGGCCGGGTCGGACACTGAAGCTTTCTTT
CDR3 protein: CASTKTAGSDTEAFF

J gene: TRBJ2-7
clone size: many
D gene: -
V gene: TRBV29-1
CDR3 DNA: TGCAGCGCTGGTGGGACACACTACGAGCAGTACTTC
CDR3 protein: CSAGGTHYEQYF

J gene: TRBJ2-7
clone size: many
D gene: -
V gene: TRBV27
CDR3 DNA: TGTGCCAGCAGTTTTGGGAAGGGGTACGAGCAGTACTTC
CDR3 protein: CASSFGKGYEQYF

J gene: TRBJ2-7
clone size: -
D gene: -
V gene: TRBV4-1
CDR3 DNA: TGCGCCAGCAGCCAAGATCGCAACTACTACGAGCAGTACTTC
CDR3 protein: CASSQDRNYYEQYF

J gene: TRBJ1-1
clone size: many
D gene: -
V gene: TRBV28
CDR3 DNA: TGTGCCAGCAGTTTATCACAGGATTCTCCAGCTTTCTTT
CDR3 protein: CASSLSQDSPAFF

J gene: TRBJ2-1
clone size: many
D gene: TRBD2
V gene: TRBV2
CDR3 DNA: TGTGCCAGCAGTGAACCCGGGACTAGCGGGAGCAGTGAGCAGTTCTTC
CDR3 protein: CASSEPGTSGSSEQFF

J gene: TRBJ2-3
clone size: many
D gene: TRBD2
V gene: TRBV28
CDR3 DNA: TGTGCCAGCAGTAGCACCGGGACTAGCGGGATTCTCACAGATACGCAGTATTTT
CDR3 protein: CASSSTGTSGILTDTQYF

J gene: TRBJ2-7
clone size: many
D gene: -
V gene: TRBV28
CDR3 DNA: TGTGCCAGCAGGGGAAGCTCCTACGAGCAGTACTTC
CDR3 protein: CASRGSSYEQYF

J gene: TRBJ2-2
clone size: many
D gene: -
V gene: TRBV20-1
CDR3 DNA: TGCAGTGCTAGCCCAATCACCGGAGGGCGTACCGGGGAGCTGTTTTTT
CDR3 protein: CSASPITGGRTGELFF

J gene: TRBJ2-7
clone size: many
D gene: -
V gene: TRBV11-2
CDR3 DNA: TGTGCCAGCAGCTTAGCGGGGCTGAACGAGCAGTACTTC
CDR3 protein: CASSLAGLNEQYF

J gene: TRBJ2-3
clone size: many
D gene: -
V gene: TRBV7-9
CDR3 DNA: TGTGCCAGCAGAGTGCGGGGTCGTAGCACAGATACGCAGTATTTT
CDR3 protein: CASRVRGRSTDTQYF

J gene: TRBJ1-1
clone size: many
D gene: -
V gene: TRBV29-1
CDR3 DNA: TGCAGCGTTGCGCGGACGAACACTGAAGCTTTCTTT
CDR3 protein: CSVARTNTEAFF

J gene: TRBJ2-3
clone size: many
D gene: -
V gene: TRBV20-1
CDR3 DNA: TGCAGTGCTCCACGCGTCCCCCCCGCAGATACGCAGTATTTT
CDR3 protein: CSAPRVPPADTQYF

J gene: TRBJ2-5
clone size: many
D gene: -
V gene: TRBV7-9
CDR3 DNA: TGTGCCAGCAGCTTTTCTCTGTACCAAGAGACCCAGTACTTC
CDR3 protein: CASSFSLYQETQYF

J gene: TRBJ1-1
clone size: -
D gene: -
V gene: TRBV10-3
CDR3 DNA: TGTGCCATCAGTGTCGGAGGGAACACTGAAGCTTTCTTT
CDR3 protein: CAISVGGNTEAFF

J gene: TRBJ2-1
clone size: -
D gene: -
V gene: TRBV7-9
CDR3 DNA: TGTGCCAGCAGCTTATTTGGGGGAGGGGGGTTTGGGGATGAGCAGTTCTTC
CDR3 protein: CASSLFGGGGFGDEQFF

J gene: TRBJ2-1
clone size: many
D gene: TRBD1
V gene: TRBV28
CDR3 DNA: TGTGCCAGCAGTTTATGGGGGACAGGGTTGAGCAATGAGCAGTTCTTC
CDR3 protein: CASSLWGTGLSNEQFF

J gene: TRBJ1-5
clone size: many
D gene: TRBD1
V gene: TRBV6-1
CDR3 DNA: TGTGCCAGCAGTGAATGGACAGGGGCAGTTCAGCCCCAGCATTTT
CDR3 protein: CASSEWTGAVQPQHF

J gene: TRBJ1-2
clone size: many
D gene: TRBD1
V gene: TRBV29-1
CDR3 DNA: TGCAGCGTTGAAGTGGGGACAGGGGTCTCTGGCTACACCTTC
CDR3 protein: CSVEVGTGVSGYTF

J gene: TRBJ1-1
clone size: -
D gene: -
V gene: TRBV7-3
CDR3 DNA: TGTGCCAGCAGTCAAGGGACGGACACTGAAGCTTTCTTT
CDR3 protein: CASSQGTDTEAFF

J gene: TRBJ2-7
clone size: many
D gene: -
V gene: TRBV27
CDR3 DNA: TGTGCCAGCAGTTTACAGGGACCATTGAGGGAGCAGTACTTC
CDR3 protein: CASSLQGPLREQYF

J gene: TRBJ1-5
clone size: few
D gene: TRBD1
V gene: TRBV3-1
CDR3 DNA: TGTGCCAGCAGCCAAGAGAGCCCAGGGGGGAACAATCAGCCCCAGCATTTT
CDR3 protein: CASSQESPGGNNQPQHF

J gene: TRBJ2-1
clone size: many
D gene: -
V gene: TRBV12-3/TRBV12-4
CDR3 DNA: TGTGCCAGCAGTTTATGGGCAGGGGAGTACAATGAGCAGTTCTTC
CDR3 protein: CASSLWAGEYNEQFF

J gene: TRBJ1-4
clone size: many
D gene: -
V gene: TRBV5-1
CDR3 DNA: TGCGCCAGCAGCTTGGCCTTGGGTACTGGGATCGAGGAAAAACTGTTTTTT
CDR3 protein: CASSLALGTGIEEKLFF

J gene: TRBJ2-1
clone size: -
D gene: TRBD2
V gene: TRBV6-1
CDR3 DNA: TGTGCCAGCAGTGGAGCCCGACTAGCACGGGGGAGCGTTGAGCAGTTCTTC
CDR3 protein: CASSGARLARGSVEQFF

J gene: TRBJ1-4
clone size: -
D gene: -
V gene: TRBV27
CDR3 DNA: TGTGCCAGCAGTTTAAGCCCAACTAATGAAAAACTGTTTTTT
CDR3 protein: CASSLSPTNEKLFF

J gene: TRBJ2-5
clone size: many
D gene: TRBD2
V gene: TRBV5-1
CDR3 DNA: TGCGCCAGCAGCTTGAGCGGACTAGCCGGAGAGACCCAGTACTTC
CDR3 protein: CASSLSGLAGETQYF

J gene: TRBJ2-7
clone size: few
D gene: TRBD2
V gene: TRBV3-1
CDR3 DNA: TGTGCCAGCAGCCAACAAGTAGCGGGAATCACCTACGAGCAGTACTTC
CDR3 protein: CASSQQVAGITYEQYF

J gene: TRBJ2-5
clone size: many
D gene: TRBD2
V gene: TRBV6-2/TRBV6-3
CDR3 DNA: TGTGCCAGCAGTTACTCGGCGGGAGGGCCGTGGGAGACCCAGTACTTC
CDR3 protein: CASSYSAGGPWETQYF

J gene: TRBJ2-5
clone size: few
D gene: -
V gene: TRBV14
CDR3 DNA: TGTGCCAGCAGCCACTTAACAGGAGTCCAAGAGACCCAGTACTTC
CDR3 protein: CASSHLTGVQETQYF

J gene: TRBJ1-5
clone size: -
D gene: -
V gene: TRBV11-2
CDR3 DNA: TGTGCCAGCAGCTCGATTCGACGGGCCGCCGGGCGATCAGCCCAGCATTTT
CDR3 protein: CASSSIRRAAGRSAQHF

J gene: TRBJ1-5
clone size: few
D gene: -
V gene: TRBV7-2
CDR3 DNA: TGTGCCAGCAGCCAAGTTGAGTTTCGGGGTCATGGCAATCAGCCCCAGCATTTT
CDR3 protein: CASSQVEFRGHGNQPQHF

J gene: TRBJ2-2
clone size: few
D gene: -
V gene: TRBV6-1
CDR3 DNA: TGTGCCAGCAGCATTACGTACATGGCCGGGGAGCTGTTTTTT
CDR3 protein: CASSITYMAGELFF

J gene: TRBJ2-3
clone size: -
D gene: -
V gene: TRBV4-1
CDR3 DNA: TGCGCCAGCAGCCAAGGTCACAGCGGAAATACGCAGTATTTT
CDR3 protein: CASSQGHSGNTQYF

J gene: TRBJ2-7
clone size: many
D gene: -
V gene: TRBV5-1
CDR3 DNA: TGCGCCAGCAGCTTGGAGGGACGGGGGTCCGAGCAGTACTTC
CDR3 protein: CASSLEGRGSEQYF

J gene: TRBJ2-5
clone size: once
D gene: TRBD2
V gene: TRBV6-1
CDR3 DNA: TGTGCCAGCAGCTCGGGACTAGCGGGTACAGAGACCCAGTACTTC
CDR3 protein: CASSSGLAGTETQYF

J gene: TRBJ1-2
clone size: few
D gene: TRBD1
V gene: TRBV20-1
CDR3 DNA: TGCAGTGCCCCGACAGGGGGGAGTTATGGCTACACCTTC
CDR3 protein: CSAPTGGSYGYTF

J gene: TRBJ2-7
clone size: -
D gene: -
V gene: TRBV29-1
CDR3 DNA: TGCAGCGTCGGGCCCCGGCGGGACTGGAACTCCTACGAGCAGTACTTC
CDR3 protein: CSVGPRRDWNSYEQYF

J gene: TRBJ2-5
clone size: many
D gene: TRBD1
V gene: TRBV7-9
CDR3 DNA: TGTGCCAGCAGCTTAGTAGGGACAGAGGGAGAGACCCAGTACTTC
CDR3 protein: CASSLVGTEGETQYF

J gene: TRBJ2-7
clone size: few
D gene: -
V gene: TRBV5-5
CDR3 DNA: TGCGCCAGCAGCTCTGGGGCGGGACAGAGTTCCTACGAGCAGTACTTC
CDR3 protein: CASSSGAGQSSYEQYF